This T cell receptor beta chain was recorded in a study of T cell responses to AZD1222 COVID-19 vaccine. Study-level points and caveats: Regions 160-218 and 743-854 dominated among vaccine-associated CD4 TCRs spanning spike.

As concerns this clone: Its antigen is currently unknown.

Clones were read by immunoSEQ multiplex PCR, and TCRdb kept only the in-frame ones, dropping some. This sample yields tens of thousands of clones, of which around nine tenths are seen a single time; roughly 18% belongs to the top ten. CDR1 is SNHLY, CDR2 FYNNEI, per germline. This CDR3 contains 12 residues. Trimming removed 3 bases at V and 7 bases at J, with 6 bases between. The input for sequencing was peripheral blood, taken 28 days after the second AZD1222 dose. The V call is TRBV2, the J call TRBJ2-2; a possible D gene is TRBD2 (6 bases). The origin of this receptor is an adult who received the AZD1222 COVID-19 vaccine. CDR3 protein: CASSETSGELFF. The CDR3 DNA is TGTGCCAGCAGTGAGACTAGCGGGGAGCTGTTTTTT.